This is a list of T cell receptor beta chains from one sample in a study of T cells in Graves' hyperthyroidism and ophthalmopathy. One entry per CDR3 protein, called by TCRdb with MiXCR from the multiplex PCR reads. Of a few hundred thousand distinct CDR3 sequences in the sample, about a sixth were seen once. The source material was blood. These receptors originate from a woman in her thirties or forties with Graves' ophthalmopathy. The CDR3 runs from the conserved cysteine through the conserved F or W. A D gene is named only where the DNA matches it firmly. A clone size is listed for some rows: how often the clone was seen (once, few, many), or a class if it is expanded.

>TRBD2|TRBV7-2|.|TRBJ2-3
TGTGCCAGCAGCTTATGGTACTCCGGGACTAGCCTTAGTACCAGCACAGGTACGCAGTATTTT
CASSLWYSGTSLSTSTGTQYF
>TRBD1|TRBV15|many|TRBJ1-5
TGTGCCACCAGTTTAGACAGGGATTGGGGACAGCCCCAGCATTTT
CATSLDRDWGQPQHF
>.|TRBV5-1|many|TRBJ2-7
TGCGCCAGCAGCTTGGTGGCGGTACCCTACGAGCAGTACTTC
CASSLVAVPYEQYF
>TRBD1|TRBV10-3|many|TRBJ2-5
TGTGCCATCAGTGAGTCGGGGACAGGGATCCAAGAGACCCAGTACTTC
CAISESGTGIQETQYF
>.|TRBV6-2/TRBV6-3|many|TRBJ2-5
TGTGCCAGCAGTTACTCGTCGAAGGCTATGGAGACCCAGTACTTC
CASSYSSKAMETQYF
>.|TRBV19|few|TRBJ2-1
TGTGCCAGTAGTATAGGCGGGGACTACAATGAGCAGTTCTTC
CASSIGGDYNEQFF
>.|TRBV27|few|TRBJ2-7
TGTGCCAGCAGTTTCCCCCCTCCGGGAGCCTACGAGCAGTACTTC
CASSFPPPGAYEQYF
>.|TRBV6-2/TRBV6-3|few|TRBJ1-5
TGTGCCAGCAGTTACTCGCTACATAGCAATCAGCCCCAGCATTTT
CASSYSLHSNQPQHF
>.|TRBV7-9|many|TRBJ2-5
TGTGCCAGCAGCTTACTGCGCGTGGAGACCCAGTACTTC
CASSLLRVETQYF
>.|TRBV29-1|many|TRBJ1-1
TGCAGCGTAGTAGTGGACATCGGGGTGATGACTGAAGCTTTCTTT
CSVVVDIGVMTEAFF
>.|TRBV10-3|.|TRBJ1-6
TGTGCCATCAGAGGGACCGCCCCAGGGTCACCCCTCCACTTT
CAIRGTAPGSPLHF
>.|TRBV3-1|many|TRBJ2-7
TGTGCCAGCAGCCAACAAGGACAGAGCTCCTACGAGCAGTACTTC
CASSQQGQSSYEQYF
>TRBD2|TRBV5-1|once|TRBJ2-3
TGCGCCAGCAGCTTGGTAGTAGCGGGGGGTACGCAGTATTTT
CASSLVVAGGTQYF
>TRBD1|TRBV7-2|many|TRBJ2-1
TGTGCCAGCAGCCCAAGGACAGGGTCAGTCAATGAGCAGTTCTTC
CASSPRTGSVNEQFF
>TRBD2|TRBV3-1|few|TRBJ2-7
TGTGCCAGCAGCCAGCTAGCGGGAGTCGGTAGCGAGCAGTACTTC
CASSQLAGVGSEQYF
>TRBD2|TRBV2|many|TRBJ2-2
TGTGCCAGCAGTGAAGCGGTTGTAGCGGGGAACACCGGGGAGCTGTTTTTT
CASSEAVVAGNTGELFF
>.|TRBV12-3/TRBV12-4|many|TRBJ2-7
TGTGCCAGCAGGGGGGCAGGTTCCTCCTACGAGCAGTACTTC
CASRGAGSSYEQYF
>TRBD1|TRBV7-2|many|TRBJ1-2
TGTGCCAGCAGCTTGGGCGGGACAGGCTCTAACTATGGCTACACCTTC
CASSLGGTGSNYGYTF
>.|TRBV12-3/TRBV12-4|many|TRBJ2-3
TGTGCCAGCAGTTTAGGTTTCCCCTTTAGGGGCGCAGATACGCAGTATTTT
CASSLGFPFRGADTQYF
>.|TRBV7-9|few|TRBJ2-3
TGTGCCAGCAGCCCTCCTAGCGGAAGGGGGGCAGATACGCAGTATTTT
CASSPPSGRGADTQYF
>.|TRBV4-2|few|TRBJ2-7
TGTGCCAGCAGCCCAAATTCGCCTTCCTACGAGCAGTACTTC
CASSPNSPSYEQYF
>.|TRBV7-9|.|TRBJ2-2
TGTGCCAGCAGCTTCCCTTCCGGGAACGCCGGGGAGCTGTTTTTT
CASSFPSGNAGELFF
>TRBD1|TRBV20-1|many|TRBJ2-5
TGCAGTGCCCCTGACAGGGGGCTTGAGACCCAGTACTTC
CSAPDRGLETQYF
>.|TRBV7-3|.|TRBJ2-1
TGCGCCAGCAGCCCTGACCAGACTAGTGGGCGATACAATGAGCAGTTCTTC
CASSPDQTSGRYNEQFF
>TRBD1|TRBV5-1|many|TRBJ1-3
TGCGCCAGCAGCTTTGGGACAGATTCCTCTGGAAACACCATATATTTT
CASSFGTDSSGNTIYF
>.|TRBV29-1|few|TRBJ2-5
TGCAGCGTTGGCAAAGAGACCCAGTACTTC
CSVGKETQYF
>.|TRBV7-9|.|TRBJ2-5
TGTGCCAGCAGCGCCCGACTTAGCGAGACCCAGTACTTC
CASSARLSETQYF
>TRBD2|TRBV5-1|few|TRBJ2-7
TGCGCCAGCAGCTTAACTAGCGGAGGGGTGGAGCACGAGCAGTACTTC
CASSLTSGGVEHEQYF
>.|TRBV6-5|many|TRBJ2-3
TGTGCCAGCAGTTACGGGCAGGGTCCCGATACGCAGTATTTT
CASSYGQGPDTQYF
>.|TRBV3-1|.|TRBJ1-1
TGTGCCAGCAGCCAAGGGGGAGGGTTCGCTTTCTTT
CASSQGGGFAFF
>.|TRBV20-1|many|TRBJ2-5
TGCAGTGCACTTCCAGCGGGCTACCAAGAGACCCAGTACTTC
CSALPAGYQETQYF
>TRBD1|TRBV2|many|TRBJ1-6
TGTGCCAGCAGAGGGACAGACTATAATTCACCCCTCCACTTT
CASRGTDYNSPLHF
>TRBD2|TRBV4-1|.|TRBJ2-1
TGCGCCAGCAGCCAAGGTGGGAGCGGGAGGGGGAATGAGCAGTTCTTC
CASSQGGSGRGNEQFF
>.|TRBV2|many|TRBJ1-4
TGTGCCGGGCACAGGGCCCCCGACCATAATGAAAAACTGTTTTTT
CAGHRAPDHNEKLFF
>TRBD1|TRBV20-1|.|TRBJ2-7
TGCAGTGCTAGAATGACAGGGGGTACATTTGGGCAGTACTTC
CSARMTGGTFGQYF
>TRBD2|TRBV30|few|TRBJ2-2
TGTGCCTGGAGTGTCGGGACTACGAACACCGGGGAGCTGTTTTTT
CAWSVGTTNTGELFF
>.|TRBV20-1|many|TRBJ2-5
TGCAGTGCTACCTGGACTCTTCAAGAGACCCAGTACTTC
CSATWTLQETQYF
>TRBD1|TRBV24-1|.|TRBJ2-2
TGTGCCACCAGTGATCCGGGACAGGGGGACACCGGGGAGCTGTTTTTT
CATSDPGQGDTGELFF
>.|TRBV20-1|many|TRBJ2-7
TGCAGTGCTAGTTGGGGCAGGCTCTCCTACGAGCAGTACTTC
CSASWGRLSYEQYF
>.|TRBV6-1|many|TRBJ1-5
TGTGCCAGCAGGGCCCTCGCTAGCAATCAGCCCCAGCATTTT
CASRALASNQPQHF
>.|TRBV12-3/TRBV12-4|.|TRBJ2-7
TGTGCCAGCAGTTCAGCAAACAACAATGAGCAGTACTTC
CASSSANNNEQYF
>TRBD1|TRBV7-9|few|TRBJ1-2
TGTGCCAGCAGGTCCTGGGACAGGGGGCATGGCTACACCTTC
CASRSWDRGHGYTF
>.|TRBV6-1|many|TRBJ1-2
TGTGCCAGCAGTGACGCCTATGGCTACACCTTC
CASSDAYGYTF
>.|TRBV2|many|TRBJ2-2
TGTGCCAGCAGGTGGCGGGAAGGGGACACCGGGGAGCTGTTTTTT
CASRWREGDTGELFF
>TRBD2|TRBV12-3/TRBV12-4|many|TRBJ2-2
TGTGCCAGCAGTTTCGCCGGGACTAGCGACAACACCGGGGAGCTGTTTTTT
CASSFAGTSDNTGELFF
>.|TRBV25-1|.|TRBJ2-7
TGTGCCAGCCGAGAGGGATACGAGCAGTACTTC
CASREGYEQYF
>.|TRBV18|few|TRBJ1-1
TGTGCCAGCTCACCGCAACAGGGTGGGGACACTGAAGCTTTCTTT
CASSPQQGGDTEAFF
>TRBD2|TRBV3-1|many|TRBJ2-1
TGTGCCAGCAGTCACGGACTAGCGGGAAGCTCCTACAATGAGCAGTTCTTC
CASSHGLAGSSYNEQFF
>.|TRBV18|many|TRBJ2-5
TGTGCCAGCTCACCACCGGGGTCCAGCGGAGAGACCCAGTACTTC
CASSPPGSSGETQYF
>TRBD1|TRBV7-3|few|TRBJ1-6
TGCGCCAGCAGCAAGGACAGGGGAAGTCTACCCCTCCACTTT
CASSKDRGSLPLHF
>TRBD2|TRBV2|.|TRBJ2-1
TGTGCCAGCGGTGATAGCGGGGGCCGCTTAAATGGGCAGTTCTTC
CASGDSGGRLNGQFF
>.|TRBV5-6|few|TRBJ1-5
TGTGCCAGCAGCTTGGACAGGTCCAATCAGCCCCAGCATTTT
CASSLDRSNQPQHF
>TRBD2|TRBV7-2|many|TRBJ2-1
TGTGCCAGCAGCAGCCCATATCCCGGGACTAGCGGTCGCTACAATGAGCAGTTCTTC
CASSSPYPGTSGRYNEQFF
>.|TRBV18|.|TRBJ1-2
TGTGCCAGCTCACCCATGGACAGATCAAATACTAACTATGGCTACACCTTC
CASSPMDRSNTNYGYTF
>.|TRBV28|many|TRBJ2-5
TGTGCCAGCAGGATATCTTCAGGGGTTCAAGAGACCCAGTACTTC
CASRISSGVQETQYF